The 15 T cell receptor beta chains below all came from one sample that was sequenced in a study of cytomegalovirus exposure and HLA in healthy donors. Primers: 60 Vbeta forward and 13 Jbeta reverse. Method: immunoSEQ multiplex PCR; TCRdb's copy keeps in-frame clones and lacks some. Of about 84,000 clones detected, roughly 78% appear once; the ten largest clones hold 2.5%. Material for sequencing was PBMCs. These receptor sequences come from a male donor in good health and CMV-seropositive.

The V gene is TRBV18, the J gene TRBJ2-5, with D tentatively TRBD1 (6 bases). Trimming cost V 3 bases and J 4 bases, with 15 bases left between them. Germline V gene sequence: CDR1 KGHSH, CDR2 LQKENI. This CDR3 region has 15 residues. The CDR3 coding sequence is TGTGCCAGCTCACCGCGAAAACAGGGAACAGAGACCCAGTACTTC. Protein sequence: CASSPRKQGTETQYF.

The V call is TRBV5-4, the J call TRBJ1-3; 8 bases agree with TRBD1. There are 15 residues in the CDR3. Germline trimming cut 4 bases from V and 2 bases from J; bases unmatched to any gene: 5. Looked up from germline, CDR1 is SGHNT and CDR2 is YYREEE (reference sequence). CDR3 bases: TGTGCCAGCAGCGAGGGACAGGTCCCTGGAAACACCATATATTTT. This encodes CASSEGQVPGNTIYF.

The CDR3 reads CASSGGGQGYGYTF. The CDR3 nucleotides read TGTGCCAGCAGTGGGGGGGGACAGGGCTATGGCTACACCTTC. The chain joins TRBV2 to TRBJ1-2; 9 bases are a match to TRBD1. CDR1 and CDR2 from the germline V gene are SNHLY and FYNNEI. The trim removed 4 bases at V and 4 bases at J, leaving 4 bases unmatched. This CDR3 is 14 amino acids long.

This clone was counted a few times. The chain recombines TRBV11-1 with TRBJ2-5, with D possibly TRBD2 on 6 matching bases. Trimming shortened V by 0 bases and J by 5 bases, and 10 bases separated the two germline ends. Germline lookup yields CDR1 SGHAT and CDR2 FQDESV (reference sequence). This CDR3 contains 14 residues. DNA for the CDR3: TGTGCCAGCAGCTTAGCGGGAGGCCGGGAGACCCAGTACTTC. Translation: CASSLAGGRETQYF.

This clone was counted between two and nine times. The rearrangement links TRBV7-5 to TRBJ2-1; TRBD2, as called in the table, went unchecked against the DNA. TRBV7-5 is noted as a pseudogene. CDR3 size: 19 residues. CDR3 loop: CVRSLALAALPRSYNEQFF. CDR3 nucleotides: TGTGTCAGAAGCTTAGCCTTAGCGGCACTCCCCCGCTCCTACAATGAGCAGTTCTTC.

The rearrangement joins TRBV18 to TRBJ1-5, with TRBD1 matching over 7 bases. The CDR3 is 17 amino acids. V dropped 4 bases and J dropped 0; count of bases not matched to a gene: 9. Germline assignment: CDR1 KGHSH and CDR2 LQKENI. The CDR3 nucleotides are TGTGCCAGCTCACTAAAGGGGACAGTCAATAGCAATCAGCCCCAGCATTTT. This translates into CASSLKGTVNSNQPQHF.

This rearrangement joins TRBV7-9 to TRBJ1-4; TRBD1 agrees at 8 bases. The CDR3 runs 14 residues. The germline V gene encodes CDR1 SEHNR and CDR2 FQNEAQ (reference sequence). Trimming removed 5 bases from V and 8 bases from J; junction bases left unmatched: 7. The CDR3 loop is CASSASGGGEKLFF. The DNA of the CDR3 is TGTGCCAGCAGCGCGTCAGGGGGCGGAGAAAAACTGTTTTTT.

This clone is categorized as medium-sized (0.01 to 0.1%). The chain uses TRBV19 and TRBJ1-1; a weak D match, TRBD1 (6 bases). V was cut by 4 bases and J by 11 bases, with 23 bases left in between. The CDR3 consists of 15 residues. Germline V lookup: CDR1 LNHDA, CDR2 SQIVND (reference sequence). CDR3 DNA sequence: TGTGCCAGTAGTACCCGCGGACAGATTACGGCGGATGCTTTCTTT. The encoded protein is CASSTRGQITADAFF.

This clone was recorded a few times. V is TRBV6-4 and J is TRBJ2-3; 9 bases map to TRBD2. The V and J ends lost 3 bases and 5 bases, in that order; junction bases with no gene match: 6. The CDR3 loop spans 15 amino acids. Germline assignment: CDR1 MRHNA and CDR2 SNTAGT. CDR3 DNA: TGTGCCAGCAGTGAATCGCGGGAGGGAGGAGATACGCAGTATTTT. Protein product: CASSESREGGDTQYF.

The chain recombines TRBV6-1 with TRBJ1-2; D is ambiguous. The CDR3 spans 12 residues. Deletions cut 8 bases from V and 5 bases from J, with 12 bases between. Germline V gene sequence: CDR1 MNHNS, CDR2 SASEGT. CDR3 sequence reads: CASRIGGYGYTF. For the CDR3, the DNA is TGTGCCAGCCGAATTGGAGGGTATGGCTACACCTTC.

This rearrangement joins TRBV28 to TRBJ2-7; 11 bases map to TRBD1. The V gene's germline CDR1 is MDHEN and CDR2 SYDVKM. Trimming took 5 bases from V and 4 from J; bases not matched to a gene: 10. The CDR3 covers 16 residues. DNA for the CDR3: TGTGCCAGCAGTCCCCTACGGACAGGGGGCCTTTACGAGCAGTACTTC. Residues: CASSPLRTGGLYEQYF.

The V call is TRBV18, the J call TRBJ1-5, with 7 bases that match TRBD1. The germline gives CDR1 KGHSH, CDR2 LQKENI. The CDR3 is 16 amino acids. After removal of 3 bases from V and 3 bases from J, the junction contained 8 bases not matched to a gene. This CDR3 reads CASSPNRQGYNQPQHF. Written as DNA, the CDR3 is TGTGCCAGCTCACCTAATCGACAGGGCTACAATCAGCCCCAGCATTTT.

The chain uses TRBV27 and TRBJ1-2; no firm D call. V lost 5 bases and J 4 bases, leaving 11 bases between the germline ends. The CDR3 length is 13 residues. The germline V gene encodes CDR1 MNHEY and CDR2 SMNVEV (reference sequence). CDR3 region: CASSMEGGYGYTF. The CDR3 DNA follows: TGTGCCAGCAGTATGGAGGGAGGCTATGGCTACACCTTC.

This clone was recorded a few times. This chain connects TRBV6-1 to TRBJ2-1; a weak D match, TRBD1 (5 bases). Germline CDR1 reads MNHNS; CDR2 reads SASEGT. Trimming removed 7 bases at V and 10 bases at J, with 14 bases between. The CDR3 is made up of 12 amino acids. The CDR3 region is CASMTTVGEQFF. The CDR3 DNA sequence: TGTGCCAGCATGACGACAGTAGGGGAGCAGTTCTTC.

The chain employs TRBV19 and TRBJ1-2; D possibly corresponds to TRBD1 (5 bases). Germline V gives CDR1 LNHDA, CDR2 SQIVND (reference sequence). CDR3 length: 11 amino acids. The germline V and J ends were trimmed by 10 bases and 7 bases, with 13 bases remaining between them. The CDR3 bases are TGTGCCACCCAGGGCCTCGGTGGCTACACCTTC. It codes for CATQGLGGYTF.